This TCR beta chain came from a study of prognosis after radiotherapy for stage I lung cancer. Study summary: In this cohort, every patient with non-small cell lung cancer was regarded as medically inoperable. With a biologically effective dose of at least 100 Gy, radiotherapy took the form of SBRT split into 3 to 5 fractions. Subsequent to radiotherapy, distant metastatic disease emerged in a handful of patients (median about 7 months), whereas approximately 14 exhibited no significant progression.

Genomic DNA yielded TCR beta CDR3, amplified by two-round multiplex PCR. Primers specific to each TRBV and TRBJ gene were used in first-round PCR. During the second PCR round, universal primers were used. TCRdb reprocessed the multiplex PCR reads via MiXCR and lists one record per CDR3 protein. The sample shows around 30,000 distinct CDR3 sequences, approximately 35% of them seen only once. The CDR3 runs to 14 residues. The junction had 5 bases not matched to a gene; V was cut back by 8 bases and J by 7 bases. Germline-derived CDR1 and CDR2 are MNHEY and SVGEGT. This material consisted of PBMCs, taken before or after stereotactic body radiation therapy (not recorded which). The genes are TRBV6-2 or TRBV6-3 and TRBJ2-2, with 12 bases lining up with TRBD1. The receptor was isolated from a donor over 45 with non-small cell lung cancer. CDR3 amino acids: CASGGQGAVGELFF. CDR3 DNA: TGTGCCAGCGGGGGACAGGGGGCCGTCGGGGAGCTGTTTTTT.